These 10 T cell receptor beta chains came from one sample sequenced in a study of T cell changes during pregnancy in multiple sclerosis. TCRdb's table, derived via immunoSEQ multiplex PCR, lists solely in-frame clones and lacks some. The repertoire holds 55,000 to 65,000 clones, with under 95% as singletons. This material consisted of peripheral blood, taken in the first trimester of pregnancy. These TCRs come from a female donor in good health, enrolled as a control in a pregnancy study.

The chain links TRBV11-2 to TRBJ2-1, with D possibly matching TRBD1 (6 bases). The CDR3 loop spans 14 amino acids. Germline V CDR1 and CDR2: SGHAT, FQNNGV. Trimming cost V 2 bases and J 8 bases, with 13 bases left between them. The CDR3 DNA follows: TGTGCCAGCAGCTTACAGGGGTTAGGGGATGAGCAGTTCTTC. Amino acids: CASSLQGLGDEQFF.

The rearrangement links TRBV6-1 to TRBJ2-1; TRBD2 aligns across 8 bases. This CDR3 is built from 16 residues. Germline CDR1 reads MNHNS; CDR2 reads SASEGT. The junction had 3 bases not matched to a gene; V was cut back by 2 bases and J by 0 bases. The CDR3 DNA follows: TGTGCCAGCAGTGAAATTAGCGGGAACTCCTACAATGAGCAGTTCTTC. Its translation: CASSEISGNSYNEQFF.

The chain couples TRBV19 to TRBJ1-6; 8 bases map to TRBD1. The CDR3 is 13 residues long. V trimming: 5 bases; J trimming: 9 bases; junction bases outside the gene matches: 3. The germline CDR1 and CDR2 sequences are LNHDA and SQIVND (reference sequence). The DNA of the CDR3 is TGTGCCAGTAGTTCAGGGGGCAGTTCACCCCTCCACTTT. Its translation: CASSSGGSSPLHF.

The rearrangement uses TRBV9 and TRBJ1-1, with no clear D. Trimming cost V 1 base and J 0 bases, with 13 bases left between them. Germline loops: CDR1 SGDLS, CDR2 YYNGEE. The CDR3 contains 16 residues. CDR3 amino acids: CASSVSGGRLNTEAFF. The CDR3 nucleotides read TGTGCCAGCAGCGTATCAGGTGGAAGGCTGAACACTGAAGCTTTCTTT.

V usage is TRBV5-1 and J usage is TRBJ1-1; maybe TRBD1 (5 bases). The CDR3 spans 13 residues. Trimming took 6 bases from V and 3 from J, leaving 12 bases between them. Germline CDR1 reads SGHRS; CDR2 reads YFSETQ. The CDR3 DNA is TGCGCCAGCACTCCCCCGGGGGACACTGAAGCTTTCTTT. It encodes CASTPPGDTEAFF. The entire variable domain, with the rest obtained from reference TRBV5-1 and TRBJ1-1, is as follows: KAGVTQTPRYLIKTRGQQVTLSCSPISGHRSVSWYQQTPGQGLQFLFEYFSETQRNKGNFPGRFSGRQFSNSRSEMNVSTLELGDSALYLCASTPPGDTEAFFGQGTRLTVV.

The CDR3, as DNA: TGCGCCAGCAGCCAAGAAAATCGCTTCGAGGGCCGGGCTTTCTTT. Protein product: CASSQENRFEGRAFF. J is TRBJ1-1 and V is TRBV4-1, with D unclear. Per germline, CDR1 MGHRA and CDR2 YSYEKL. V was pared by 0 bases and J by 11 bases, with 19 bases between. This CDR3 contains 15 residues.

The chain carries TRBV6-5 and TRBJ2-5; weak D call: TRBD1 (5 bases). Germline CDR1 reads MNHEY; CDR2 reads SVGAGI. Trimming removed 3 bases from V and 3 bases from J, with 14 bases in between. This CDR3 spans 15 amino acids. The CDR3 sequence: CASSYQGALKETQYF. CDR3 sequence (DNA): TGTGCCAGCAGTTATCAAGGGGCCCTCAAAGAGACCCAGTACTTC.

V gene TRBV7-2 combines with J gene TRBJ2-2, with 11 positions matching TRBD2. Germline V gene sequence: CDR1 SGHTA, CDR2 FQGNSA. The CDR3 consists of 17 residues. The junction had 10 bases not matched to a gene; V was cut back by 6 bases and J by 4 bases. The CDR3 nucleotides are TGTGCCAGCAGACCCCAACTAGCGGGGGTTGGCACCGGGGAGCTGTTTTTT. Its protein is CASRPQLAGVGTGELFF.

The chain uses TRBV18 and TRBJ1-3; no firm D call. CDR1 is KGHSH, CDR2 LQKENI, per germline. This CDR3 has 17 residues. Trimming left V 1 base short and J 0 bases short, with 13 bases between. In nucleotides, the CDR3 is TGTGCCAGCTCACCACAAGGAGGGTTAAGCTCTGGAAACACCATATATTTT. It yields the protein CASSPQGGLSSGNTIYF.

This chain links TRBV11-3 with TRBJ2-6, with unresolved D. Trimming left V 2 bases short and J 3 bases short, with 5 bases between. CDR3 length: 14 amino acids. Germline CDR1 and CDR2: SGHNT and YENEEA. The CDR3 reads CASSLSFGANVLTF. The CDR3 DNA follows: TGTGCCAGCAGCTTATCCTTTGGGGCCAACGTCCTGACTTTC.